A selection of T cell receptor beta chains follows, all from one sample in a study of kidney transplant recipient with SARS-CoV-2 infection. TCRdb independently ran MiXCR on the reads; one entry per CDR3 protein. Here the sample spans under 250,000 distinct CDR3 sequences, more than 25% being singletons. The material sequenced was a blood sample, taken at baseline and on day 111 from a kidney transplant recipient. All receptors derive from a male patient in his 30s who had COVID-19 and was a kidney transplant recipient. Some T cells may arise from the graft donor. The CDR3 runs from the conserved cysteine through the conserved F or W. D genes are given only for firm matches. Size values are once, few and many counts, or a class for expanded clones, and some rows have none.

abundance,j_gene,d_gene,v_gene,CDR3nt,CDR3aa
-,TRBJ2-5,TRBD1,TRBV7-9,TGTGCCAGCGGCCTCAAGGGACAGCAAGAGACCCAGTACTTC,CASGLKGQQETQYF
few,TRBJ2-1,-,TRBV5-1,TGCGCCAGCAGCTGGGGACGACTCAATGAGCAGTTCTTC,CASSWGRLNEQFF
many,TRBJ1-4,-,TRBV2,TGTGCCAGCAGTCAAAATGGGGCTTCCATCACTAATGAAAAACTGTTTTTT,CASSQNGASITNEKLFF
-,TRBJ1-2,-,TRBV6-4,TGTGCCAGCAGTGTAATGTGCTCACACGGAAAGACCTATGGCTGTACCTTC,CASSVMCSHGKTYGCTF
many,TRBJ2-7,-,TRBV7-9,TGTGCCAGCAGCTTAGGCAGTACCGAGCAGTACTTC,CASSLGSTEQYF
many,TRBJ2-3,TRBD2,TRBV6-5,TGTGCCAGCAGTTTTAGCGGGAGCACAGATACGCAGTATTTT,CASSFSGSTDTQYF
-,TRBJ2-1,TRBD1,TRBV5-1,TGCGCCAGCAGGGGACAGTTCAATGAGCAGTTCTTC,CASRGQFNEQFF
many,TRBJ1-1,-,TRBV24-1,TGTGCCACCATAAGTAAATTGCCGCACGAGGGTTTCTTT,CATISKLPHEGFF
-,TRBJ2-1,-,TRBV5-1,TGCGCCAGCAGCCTACTACAGGGCAATGAGCAGTTCTTC,CASSLLQGNEQFF
few,TRBJ2-3,-,TRBV2,TGTGCCAGCAGTGGGGGGGCTAGCCGTAGCACAGATACGCAGTATTTT,CASSGGASRSTDTQYF
few,TRBJ2-3,-,TRBV11-3,TGTGCCAGCAGCTTAGAACGCACAGATACGCAGTATTTT,CASSLERTDTQYF
many,TRBJ1-5,-,TRBV4-3,TGCGCCAGCAGCCAGTGGGACGGGGGAGGACAGCCCCAGCATTTT,CASSQWDGGGQPQHF
-,TRBJ2-1,TRBD2,TRBV9,TGTGCCAGCAGCGCCGCCGGGGGGGTTTTCTACAGTGAGCAGTTCTTC,CASSAAGGVFYSEQFF
many,TRBJ1-2,-,TRBV11-3,TGTGCCAGCAGCCCACTCCCCGATCTCGGAAAGACCTATGGCTACACCTTC,CASSPLPDLGKTYGYTF
many,TRBJ2-5,-,TRBV19,TGTGCCAGTAGTACCCGGGACTCCCAAGAGACCCAGTACTTC,CASSTRDSQETQYF
few,TRBJ2-1,-,TRBV3-1,TGCCAGCAGCTTGGCGAGTCCCATTTCCATTCCGACAATGAGCAGTTCTTC,CQQLGESHFHSDNEQFF
few,TRBJ1-1,-,TRBV4-3,TGCGCCAGCAGCCAAGACAGGGAAGGGACTGAAGCTTTCTTT,CASSQDREGTEAFF
few,TRBJ2-1,TRBD1,TRBV5-1,TGCGCCAGCAGGATCGCCGGGACAGGGATTTACAATGAGCAGTTCTTC,CASRIAGTGIYNEQFF
many,TRBJ2-5,TRBD2,TRBV13,TGTGCCAGCAGCTTAGGCTTTTGGGCTAGCGGAGACCAAGAGACCCAGTACTTC,CASSLGFWASGDQETQYF
many,TRBJ1-3,-,TRBV5-1,TGCGCCAGCAGCTTGGGACCCAACTCTGGAAACACCATATATTTT,CASSLGPNSGNTIYF
many,TRBJ2-7,TRBD2,TRBV20-1,TGCAGTGCCCCGGCCGGGACTAGCGGCTACGAGCAGTACTTC,CSAPAGTSGYEQYF
many,TRBJ1-2,-,TRBV23-1,TGCGCCAGCAGTTGCAAGAGGCTACGCAGAAAGACCTATGGCTACACCTTC,CASSCKRLRRKTYGYTF
-,TRBJ2-1,TRBD2,TRBV20-1,TGCAGTGCCGGGACTAGCGGGGGCCGACACAATGAGCAGTTCTTC,CSAGTSGGRHNEQFF
many,TRBJ2-1,-,TRBV15,TGTGCCACCAGCAGAGACTTTGATGAGCAGTTCTTC,CATSRDFDEQFF
many,TRBJ2-3,TRBD2,TRBV4-1,TGCGCCAGCAGCCAGACACTGGGACTAGCGACTAGCACAGATACGCAGTATTTT,CASSQTLGLATSTDTQYF
-,TRBJ2-1,TRBD1,TRBV2,TGTGCCAGCAGTCAGAGGGACAGGGTGATTGGGAATGAGCAGTTCTTC,CASSQRDRVIGNEQFF
many,TRBJ2-3,-,TRBV3-2,TGTGCCAGCAGCCAAGATCAGGTTGCAGATACGCAGTATTTT,CASSQDQVADTQYF
many,TRBJ1-2,-,TRBV7-4,TGTGCCAGCAGCGACGAGTCTTCAGCTCGAAAGACCTATGGCTACACCTTC,CASSDESSARKTYGYTF
-,TRBJ1-2,-,TRBV30,TGTGCCTGGGGAACCAAGCGTTATAGAAAGACCCATGGCTACACCTTC,CAWGTKRYRKTHGYTF
-,TRBJ1-2,TRBD1,TRBV6-5,TGTGCCAGCGGGGACTACCAGGGGGTCGGTGGCTACACCTTC,CASGDYQGVGGYTF
-,TRBJ2-1,TRBD2,TRBV25-1,TGTGCCAGCAGTGATGGGGGGGTTCCCCCCTACAATGAGCAGTTCTTC,CASSDGGVPPYNEQFF
many,TRBJ1-5,-,TRBV28,TGTGCCAGCGGGCTATGGACGGATAGCAATCAGCCCCAGCATTTT,CASGLWTDSNQPQHF